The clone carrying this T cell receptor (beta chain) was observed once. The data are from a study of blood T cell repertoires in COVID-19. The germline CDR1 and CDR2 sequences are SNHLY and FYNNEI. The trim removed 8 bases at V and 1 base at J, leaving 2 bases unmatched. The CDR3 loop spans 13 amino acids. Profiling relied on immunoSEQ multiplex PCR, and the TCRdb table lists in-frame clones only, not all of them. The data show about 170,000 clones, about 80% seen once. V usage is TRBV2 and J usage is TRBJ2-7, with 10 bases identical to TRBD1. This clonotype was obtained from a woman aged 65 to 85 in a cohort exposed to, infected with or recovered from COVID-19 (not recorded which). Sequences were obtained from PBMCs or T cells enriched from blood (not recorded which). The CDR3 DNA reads TGTGCCAGCTGGGACAGGGGATCCTACGAGCAGTACTTC. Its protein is CASWDRGSYEQYF. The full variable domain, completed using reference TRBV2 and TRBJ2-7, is EPEVTQTPSHQVTQMGQEVILRCVPISNHLYFYWYRQILGQKVEFLVSFYNNEISEKSEIFDDQFSVERPDGSNFTLKIRSTKLEDSAMYFCASWDRGSYEQYFGPGTRLTVT.